This record covers a single T cell receptor (beta chain). One base away lies a much larger clone, so this may be a sequencing read error. CDR3 length equals 15 residues. Germline lookup yields CDR1 GTSNPN and CDR2 SVGIG (reference sequence). TCRdb re-derived calls from the PCR reads in MiXCR, one entry per CDR3 protein. The sample has about 640,000 distinct CDR3 sequences; 15% to 20% are singletons. The sample comes from a study of molecular identifiers for immune sequencing clone quantification. The chain uses TRBV30 and TRBJ1-3, with D hard to call. The TCR comes from a human donor in good health. Some libraries in this study had Jurkat cell RNA spiked in. Material: naive CD8+ T cells from blood, with Jurkat cell RNA spiked in. Subset here: FACS-sorted CD8+CD4-CCR7+CD45RA+ naive T cells. The CDR3 spells CAWSGVAVSGDTIYF. The CDR3 DNA reads as TGTGCCTGGAGTGGGGTGGCAGTCTCTGGAGACACCATATATTTT. The full variable domain, its missing parts supplied by reference TRBV30 and TRBJ1-3, is SQTIHQWPATLVQPVGSPLSLECTVEGTSNPNLYWYRQAAGRGLQLLFYSVGIGQISSEVPQNLSASRPQDRQFILSSKKLLLSDSGFYLCAWSGVAVSGDTIYFGEGSWLTVV.